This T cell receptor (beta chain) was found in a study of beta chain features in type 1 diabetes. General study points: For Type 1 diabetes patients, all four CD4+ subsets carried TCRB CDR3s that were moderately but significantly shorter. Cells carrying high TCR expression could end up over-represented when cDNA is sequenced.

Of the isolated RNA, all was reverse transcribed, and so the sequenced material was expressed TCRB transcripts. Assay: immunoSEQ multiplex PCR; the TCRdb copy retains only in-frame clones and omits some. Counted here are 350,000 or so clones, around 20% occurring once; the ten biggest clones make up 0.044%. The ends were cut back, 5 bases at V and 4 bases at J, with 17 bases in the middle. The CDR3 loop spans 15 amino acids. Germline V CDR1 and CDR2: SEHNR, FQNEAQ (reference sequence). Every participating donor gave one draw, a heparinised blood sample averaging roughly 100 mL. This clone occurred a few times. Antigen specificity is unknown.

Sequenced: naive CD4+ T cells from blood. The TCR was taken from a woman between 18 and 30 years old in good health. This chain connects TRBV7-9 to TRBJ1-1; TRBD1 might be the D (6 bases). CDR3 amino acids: CASSHDWGQGTEAFF. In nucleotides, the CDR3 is TGTGCCAGCAGCCATGATTGGGGGCAGGGCACTGAAGCTTTCTTT.